These 32 T cell receptor beta chains share one sample of origin, sequenced in a study of OX40 agonist ivuxolimab in advanced cancers. Clones were read by immunoSEQ multiplex PCR, and TCRdb kept only the in-frame ones, dropping some. The sample includes around 56,000 clones, around 90% of them seen just once. The starting material was CD4+ or CD8+ T cells sorted from blood, obtained in a trial of the OX40 agonist ivuxolimab. The receptors were sampled from an adult with an advanced solid tumor such as melanoma, head and neck, liver or kidney cancer.

This chain joins TRBV27 and TRBJ2-1, with unresolved D. The CDR3 is 14 amino acids. The V gene lost 5 bases and the J gene lost 4 bases, with 12 bases spanning the gap. Germline CDR1 is MNHEY and CDR2 is SMNVEV (reference sequence). The CDR3 loop is CASSPEINYNEQFF. The CDR3, as DNA: TGTGCCAGCAGTCCCGAGATCAATTACAATGAGCAGTTCTTC.

The chain carries TRBV27 and TRBJ2-5, with 10 nucleotides matching TRBD2. The CDR3 loop spans 16 amino acids. Trimming at V came to 5 bases and at J to 4 bases, leaving 10 bases not matched to a gene. CDR1 and CDR2 from the germline V gene are MNHEY and SMNVEV (reference sequence). In DNA, the CDR3 is TGTGCCAGCAGTGGACTAGCGGCAACCCGGTTAGAGACCCAGTACTTC. Translated: CASSGLAATRLETQYF.

This chain links TRBV23-1 with TRBJ2-7, with 7 bases aligning to TRBD1. TRBV23-1 is marked as an open reading frame, function uncertain. Trimming at V came to 6 bases and at J to 6 bases, leaving 5 bases not matched to a gene. This CDR3 is built from 12 residues. The CDR3 DNA sequence: TGCGCCAGCAGACCAGGGGGTCGCGAGCAGTACTTC. This encodes CASRPGGREQYF.

The chain uses TRBV2 and TRBJ1-1; D uncertain. Germline CDR1 reads SNHLY; CDR2 reads FYNNEI. The CDR3 extends over 14 amino acids. The germline V and J ends were trimmed by 3 bases and 3 bases, with 11 bases remaining between them. The CDR3 here is CASSEAPGDTEAFF. CDR3 nucleotides: TGTGCCAGCAGTGAGGCACCCGGGGACACTGAAGCTTTCTTT.

This chain links TRBV7-9 with TRBJ1-4; D is undetermined. Germline CDR1 reads SEHNR; CDR2 reads FQNEAQ (reference sequence). This CDR3 spans 12 amino acids. The V gene lost 2 bases and the J gene lost 8 bases, with 6 bases spanning the gap. This CDR3 reads CASSLLGEKLFF. The CDR3 DNA is TGTGCCAGCAGCTTATTGGGGGAAAAACTGTTTTTT.

The genes are TRBV5-1 and TRBJ1-1; tentatively, D is TRBD1 (5 bases). Germline V gene lookup returns CDR1 SGHRS and CDR2 YFSETQ. The CDR3 is made up of 14 amino acids. V lost 2 bases, J lost 2 bases, and 10 bases lay in between. The DNA of the CDR3 is TGCGCCAGCAGCTTCGAGACAGTTAACACTGAAGCTTTCTTT. Translated, it gives CASSFETVNTEAFF.

Here the CDR3 DNA reads TGTGCCAGCAAGGAGTCTTTTAATTCACCCCTCCACTTT. Amino acid sequence: CASKESFNSPLHF. J is TRBJ1-6 and V is TRBV5-5; no clear D gene. The CDR3 has 13 residues. Germline CDR1 and CDR2: SGHKS and YYEKEE (reference sequence). Trimming cost V 6 bases and J 6 bases, with 10 bases left between them.

The chain uses TRBV29-1 and TRBJ1-1, with TRBD1 identical over 7 bases. This CDR3 spans 12 amino acids. The ends lost 4 bases at V and 4 bases at J; junction bases unmatched: 3. CDR1 SQVTM and CDR2 ANQGSEA come from the germline V gene. CDR3 in DNA: TGCAGCGTTGGGGCAGGGGGCACTGAAGCTTTCTTT. This translates into CSVGAGGTEAFF.

J is TRBJ2-7 and V is TRBV19; TRBD1 agrees at 9 bases. CDR3 length equals 16 residues. The V gene end was trimmed by 5 bases and the J gene end by 4 bases; junction bases not matched to a gene: 12. Germline V gives CDR1 LNHDA, CDR2 SQIVND (reference sequence). The CDR3 loop is CASSFEGTGTGYEQYF. The CDR3 bases are TGTGCCAGTAGTTTCGAAGGGACTGGGACAGGGTACGAGCAGTACTTC.

The V call is TRBV29-1, the J call TRBJ2-7; no clear D. V lost 3 bases to trimming and J lost 1 base, with 10 bases between them. This CDR3 is built from 13 residues. Germline V lookup: CDR1 SQVTM, CDR2 ANQGSEA. The CDR3 DNA reads TGCAGCGTTGAGTATGGCACATCCTACGAGCAGTACTTC. This translates into CSVEYGTSYEQYF.

This chain joins TRBV27 and TRBJ2-7; TRBD1 matches 9 bases. This CDR3 comprises 15 residues. The V and J ends lost 4 bases and 4 bases, in that order; junction bases with no gene match: 8. Germline lookup yields CDR1 MNHEY and CDR2 SMNVEV (reference sequence). CDR3 residues: CASSSPGQGGYEQYF. The CDR3 coding sequence is TGTGCCAGCAGTTCACCGGGACAGGGAGGGTACGAGCAGTACTTC.

The chain has TRBV27 and TRBJ2-1, with TRBD2 identical over 10 bases. This CDR3 comprises 13 residues. J was trimmed by 4 bases and V by 8 bases; bases with no gene match: 2. Germline V gene lookup returns CDR1 MNHEY and CDR2 SMNVEV (reference sequence). As DNA, the CDR3 is TGTGCCAGCGGACTAGCGGCATACAATGAGCAGTTCTTC. The encoded protein is CASGLAAYNEQFF.

The CDR3 spells CASSKTGGGVFYGYTF. The CDR3 nucleotides are TGTGCCAGCAGCAAAACTGGGGGGGGAGTTTTCTATGGCTACACCTTC. This chain joins TRBV21-1 and TRBJ1-2. TRBV21-1 is reported as a pseudogene. This CDR3 spans 16 amino acids.

The J gene is TRBJ2-3, the V gene TRBV18; tentative D call: TRBD2 (6 bases). The ends were cut back, 1 base at V and 2 bases at J, with 13 bases in the middle. Germline V lookup: CDR1 KGHSH, CDR2 LQKENI. The CDR3 is 16 residues long. In DNA, the CDR3 is TGTGCCAGCTCACCACTCCCGGGGGAATACACAGATACGCAGTATTTT. Its translation: CASSPLPGEYTDTQYF.

The V call is TRBV6-5, the J call TRBJ2-1; D unresolved. Trimming took 7 bases from V and 7 from J, leaving 8 bases between them. The CDR3 covers 11 residues. CDR1 is MNHEY and CDR2 is SVGAGI in the germline V gene. The CDR3 nucleotides are TGTGCCAGCATGATCGGAAATGAGCAGTTCTTC. Residues: CASMIGNEQFF.

The rearrangement joins TRBV6-5 to TRBJ2-7; a weak D match, TRBD1 (6 bases). The CDR3 has 12 residues. Germline values: CDR1 MNHEY, CDR2 SVGAGI. Trimming cost V 7 bases and J 3 bases, with 10 bases left between them. CDR3 bases: TGTGCCAGCACAACGGACAGCTACGAGCAGTACTTC. As protein: CASTTDSYEQYF.

The chain is built from TRBV19 and TRBJ1-5; no clear D gene. V was trimmed by 3 bases and J by 0 bases, leaving 9 bases between them. The CDR3 covers 15 residues. The germline gives CDR1 LNHDA, CDR2 SQIVND (reference sequence). CDR3: CASSMDGDSNQPQHF. CDR3 DNA sequence: TGTGCCAGTAGTATGGACGGTGATAGCAATCAGCCCCAGCATTTT. The full variable domain, rest sourced from reference TRBV19 and TRBJ1-5, is DGGITQSPKYLFRKEGQNVTLSCEQNLNHDAMYWYRQDPGQGLRLIYYSQIVNDFQKGDIAEGYSVSREKKESFPLTVTSAQKNPTAFYLCASSMDGDSNQPQHFGDGTRLSIL.

The chain uses TRBV10-1 and TRBJ1-3, with D unclear. V shed 7 bases and J shed 3 bases, with 16 bases lying between them. The CDR3 loop spans 15 amino acids. CDR1 and CDR2 (germline): WNHNN, SYGVQD (reference sequence). The CDR3, as DNA: TGCGCCAGCACCGACGGAGCTGCCTTTGGAAACACCATATATTTT. Its protein is CASTDGAAFGNTIYF.

The V and J genes are TRBV28 and TRBJ2-2, with unresolved D. Germline V gene data show CDR1 as MDHEN and CDR2 as SYDVKM. Trimming stripped 4 bases from V and 3 bases from J, with 18 bases between. The CDR3 consists of 17 residues. CDR3 residues: CASSSPEKPPDTGELFF. In DNA, the CDR3 is TGTGCCAGCAGTTCCCCCGAAAAACCGCCGGACACCGGGGAGCTGTTTTTT.

The chain joins TRBV28 to TRBJ2-1; 9 nucleotides align to TRBD2. Trimming at V came to 5 bases and at J to 6 bases, leaving 8 bases not matched to a gene. Germline values: CDR1 MDHEN, CDR2 SYDVKM. CDR3 size: 15 residues. The CDR3 region has the DNA TGTGCCAGCAGTCCACTAGCGGGCTTGGGCAATGAGCAGTTCTTC. Its translation is CASSPLAGLGNEQFF.

The rearrangement uses TRBV9 and TRBJ1-2; 11 positions agree with TRBD1. V was pared by 3 bases and J by 3 bases, with 7 bases of the junction left unmatched. Germline V lookup: CDR1 SGDLS, CDR2 YYNGEE. The CDR3 consists of 16 residues. Here the CDR3 reads CASSGTGGAEDYGYTF. The CDR3 DNA reads as TGTGCCAGCAGCGGGACAGGGGGCGCGGAGGACTATGGCTACACCTTC.

The rearrangement uses TRBV7-9 and TRBJ2-7, with a weak D call TRBD1 (7 bases). The CDR3 contains 14 residues. V lost 0 bases, J lost 5 bases, and 11 bases lay in between. Germline CDR1 and CDR2: SEHNR and FQNEAQ (reference sequence). The CDR3 here is CASSLAGGGNEQYV. In nucleotides, the CDR3 is TGTGCCAGCAGCTTAGCAGGAGGGGGCAACGAGCAGTACGTC.

The V call is TRBV28, the J call TRBJ2-7, with D possibly TRBD1 on 6 matching bases. Germline CDR1 and CDR2: MDHEN and SYDVKM. V gave up 5 bases and J gave up 2 bases, with 10 bases separating them. The CDR3 is 13 residues long. The CDR3 loop reads CASSAGTTYEQYF. For the CDR3, the DNA is TGTGCCAGCAGTGCTGGGACAACCTACGAGCAGTACTTC.

The CDR3 sequence is CASSEVGGTSTDTQYF. CDR3 in DNA: TGTGCCAGCAGTGAGGTTGGCGGGACTAGCACAGATACGCAGTATTTT. This chain joins TRBV2 and TRBJ2-3; D may be TRBD2 (6 bases). The V gene lost 3 bases and the J gene lost 0 bases, with 13 bases spanning the gap. Per germline, CDR1 SNHLY and CDR2 FYNNEI. The CDR3 consists of 16 residues.

V is TRBV27 and J is TRBJ2-7; D is possibly TRBD2 (6 bases). Looked up from germline, CDR1 is MNHEY and CDR2 is SMNVEV (reference sequence). Trimming took 2 bases from V and 3 from J, leaving 14 bases between them. The CDR3 sequence is 15 residues long. The chain's CDR3 is CASSLPGEGYYEQYF. In nucleotides, the CDR3 is TGTGCCAGCAGTTTACCGGGAGAGGGATACTACGAGCAGTACTTC.

The rearrangement links TRBV30 to TRBJ1-1; TRBD1 might be the D (5 bases). The germline V and J ends were trimmed by 2 bases and 4 bases, with 8 bases remaining between them. This CDR3 is built from 12 residues. CDR1 is GTSNPN and CDR2 is SVGIG in the germline V gene (reference sequence). The chain's CDR3 is CAWSFGATEAFF. The CDR3 DNA follows: TGTGCCTGGAGTTTCGGGGCCACTGAAGCTTTCTTT.

V is TRBV5-5 and J is TRBJ2-1, with 9 bases aligning to TRBD1. J lost 2 bases, V lost 4 bases, and 4 bases had no gene match. This CDR3 is 15 amino acids long. Germline V lookup: CDR1 SGHKS, CDR2 YYEKEE (reference sequence). The CDR3 is CASSLGQGTYNEQFF. The CDR3, as DNA: TGTGCCAGCAGCCTTGGACAGGGGACCTACAATGAGCAGTTCTTC.

The gene calls are TRBV5-4 and TRBJ2-2; 8 bases align to TRBD1. CDR1 SGHNT and CDR2 YYREEE come from the germline V gene (reference sequence). There are 16 residues in the CDR3. V shed 4 bases and J 4 bases; nucleotides not matched to a gene: 9. CDR3 residues: CASSPRTGRTTGELFF. CDR3 DNA: TGTGCCAGCAGCCCGAGGACAGGGAGGACCACCGGGGAGCTGTTTTTT.

The chain joins TRBV4-1 to TRBJ2-1; 12 bases map to TRBD2. V lost 0 bases, J lost 8 bases, and 2 bases stayed unmatched. The CDR3 is 15 residues long. Germline V gene sequence: CDR1 MGHRA, CDR2 YSYEKL. The CDR3 loop is CASSQESSGGDEQFF. CDR3 sequence (DNA): TGCGCCAGCAGCCAAGAGTCTAGCGGGGGGGATGAGCAGTTCTTC.

The CDR3 nucleotides read TGTGCCAGCAGCTTGGGAGGGTTTGGTGGCTACACCTTC. Amino acids: CASSLGGFGGYTF. The rearrangement links TRBV5-6 to TRBJ1-2; D ambiguous. The V and J ends lost 0 bases and 7 bases respectively, with 10 bases between them. Looked up from germline, CDR1 is SGHDT and CDR2 is YYEEEE. CDR3 length equals 13 residues.

The genes are TRBV28 and TRBJ1-2, with TRBD1 identical over 9 bases. Per germline, CDR1 MDHEN and CDR2 SYDVKM. Trimming removed 5 bases from V and 3 bases from J; junction bases left unmatched: 7. The CDR3 is made up of 15 amino acids. CDR3: CASSTPGQGHYGYTF. The CDR3 nucleotides read TGTGCCAGCAGTACCCCGGGACAGGGCCACTATGGCTACACCTTC.

In nucleotides, the CDR3 is TGTGCCTGGGGACATTACACCGGGGAGCTGTTTTTT. Amino acids: CAWGHYTGELFF. V is TRBV30 and J is TRBJ2-2, with D possibly matching TRBD1 (5 bases). CDR3 length equals 12 residues. Trimming cost V 5 bases and J 3 bases, with 7 bases left between them. Germline V gives CDR1 GTSNPN, CDR2 SVGIG (reference sequence).